This entry concerns a single T cell receptor beta chain. The data stem from a study of shared T cell receptors in the human thymus. Generated by immunoSEQ multiplex PCR, the TCRdb table keeps only in-frame clones and is missing some. Among hundreds of thousands of clones, around 89% were seen once, and the ten largest hold around 0.01%. The CDR3 has 13 amino acids. Looked up from germline, CDR1 is LNHDA and CDR2 is SQIVND (reference sequence). Trimming at V came to 4 bases and at J to 4 bases, leaving 3 bases not matched to a gene. The data also belong to a second study, concerning human thymus T cells. That report notes: Resected material from corrective heart surgery provided the thymus tissue analysed. Related research found strongly overlapping thymic repertoires in unrelated individuals.

The source material was thymocytes. The chain has TRBV19 and TRBJ2-7, with 8 bases aligning to TRBD1. This sequence originates from a boy under two years old with a congenital heart defect. The CDR3 sequence is CASSRDRRYEQYF. The CDR3 DNA reads TGTGCCAGTAGTAGGGACAGGAGGTACGAGCAGTACTTC.